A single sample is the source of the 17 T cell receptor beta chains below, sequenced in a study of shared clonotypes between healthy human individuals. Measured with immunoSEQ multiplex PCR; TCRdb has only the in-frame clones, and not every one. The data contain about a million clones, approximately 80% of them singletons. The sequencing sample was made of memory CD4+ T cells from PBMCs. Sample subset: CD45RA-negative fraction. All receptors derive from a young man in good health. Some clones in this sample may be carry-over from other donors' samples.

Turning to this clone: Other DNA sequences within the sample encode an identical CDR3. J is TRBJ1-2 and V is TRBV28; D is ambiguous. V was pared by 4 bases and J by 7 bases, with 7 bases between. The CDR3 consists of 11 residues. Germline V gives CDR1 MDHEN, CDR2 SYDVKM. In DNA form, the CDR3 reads TGTGCCAGCAGTTGGCAAGGTGGCTACACCTTC. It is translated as CASSWQGGYTF.

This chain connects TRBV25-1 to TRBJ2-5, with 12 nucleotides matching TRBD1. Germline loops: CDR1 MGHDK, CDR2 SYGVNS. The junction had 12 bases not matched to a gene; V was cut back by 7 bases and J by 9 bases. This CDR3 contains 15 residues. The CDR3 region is CASMLGQGAIGAQYF. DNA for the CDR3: TGTGCCAGCATGTTGGGACAGGGGGCGATCGGGGCCCAGTACTTC.

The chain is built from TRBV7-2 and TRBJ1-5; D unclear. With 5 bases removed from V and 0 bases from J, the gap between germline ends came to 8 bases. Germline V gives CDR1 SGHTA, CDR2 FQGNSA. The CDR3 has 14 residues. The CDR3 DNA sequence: TGTGCCAGCAGCCAGGTCAATAGCAATCAGCCCCAGCATTTT. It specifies CASSQVNSNQPQHF.

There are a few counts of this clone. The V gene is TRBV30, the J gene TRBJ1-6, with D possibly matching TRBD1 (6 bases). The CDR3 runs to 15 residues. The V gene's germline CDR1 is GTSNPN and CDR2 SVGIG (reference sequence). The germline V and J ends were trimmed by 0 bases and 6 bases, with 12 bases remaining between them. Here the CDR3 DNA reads TGTGCCTGGAGTGTGCGGGGGGCGCGTAATTCACCCCTCCACTTT. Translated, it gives CAWSVRGARNSPLHF.

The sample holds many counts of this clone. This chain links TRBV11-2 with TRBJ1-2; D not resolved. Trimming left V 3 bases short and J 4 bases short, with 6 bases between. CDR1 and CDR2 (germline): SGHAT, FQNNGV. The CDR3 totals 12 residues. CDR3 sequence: CASSFNSYGYTF. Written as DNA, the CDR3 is TGTGCCAGCAGCTTCAACTCCTATGGCTACACCTTC.

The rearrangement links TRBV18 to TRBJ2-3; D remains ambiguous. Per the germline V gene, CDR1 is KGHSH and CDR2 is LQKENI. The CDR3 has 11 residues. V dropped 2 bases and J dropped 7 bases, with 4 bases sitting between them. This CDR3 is CASSPENTQYF. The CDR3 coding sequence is TGTGCCAGCTCACCAGAGAATACGCAGTATTTT.

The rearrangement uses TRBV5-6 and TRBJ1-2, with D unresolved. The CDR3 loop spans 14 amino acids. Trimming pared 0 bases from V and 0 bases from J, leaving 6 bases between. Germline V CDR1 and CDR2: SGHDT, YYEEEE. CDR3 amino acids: CASSLALSNYGYTF. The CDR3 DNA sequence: TGTGCCAGCAGCTTGGCCTTGTCTAACTATGGCTACACCTTC.

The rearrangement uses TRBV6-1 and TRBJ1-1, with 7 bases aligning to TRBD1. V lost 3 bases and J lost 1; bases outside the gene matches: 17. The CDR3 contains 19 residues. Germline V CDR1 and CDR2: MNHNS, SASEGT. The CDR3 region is CASSDHAATAGQSNTEAFF. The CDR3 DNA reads TGTGCCAGCAGTGACCATGCGGCTACGGCGGGACAGTCGAACACTGAAGCTTTCTTT.

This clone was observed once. This CDR3 reads CASSYDSIGTDTQYF. CDR3 sequence (DNA): TGTGCCAGCAGTTACGACAGTATTGGTACAGATACGCAGTATTTT. The chain couples TRBV6-5 to TRBJ2-3, with D perhaps TRBD1 (5 bases). CDR3 length: 15 residues. Germline-derived CDR1 and CDR2 are MNHEY and SVGAGI. V dropped 2 bases and J dropped 3 bases, with 12 bases sitting between them.

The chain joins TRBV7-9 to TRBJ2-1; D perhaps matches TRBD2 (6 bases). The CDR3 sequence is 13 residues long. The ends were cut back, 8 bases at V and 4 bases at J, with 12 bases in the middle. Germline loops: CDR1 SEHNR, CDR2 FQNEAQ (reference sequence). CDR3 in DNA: TGTGCCAGCCAGATTAGCGGATACAATGAGCAGTTCTTC. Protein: CASQISGYNEQFF.

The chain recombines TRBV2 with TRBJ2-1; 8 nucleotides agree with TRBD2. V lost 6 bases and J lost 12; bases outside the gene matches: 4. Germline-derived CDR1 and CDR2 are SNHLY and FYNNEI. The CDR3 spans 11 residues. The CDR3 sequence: CASSIAGWQFF. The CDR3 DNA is TGTGCCAGCAGCATAGCGGGATGGCAGTTCTTC.

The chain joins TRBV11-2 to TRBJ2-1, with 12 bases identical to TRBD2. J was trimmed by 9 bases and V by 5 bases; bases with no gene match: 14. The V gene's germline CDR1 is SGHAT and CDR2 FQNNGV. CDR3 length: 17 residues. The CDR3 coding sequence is TGTGCCAGCAGCCCCCATGGGGCGGCTAGCGGGAGGGGTGAGCAGTTCTTC. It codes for CASSPHGAASGRGEQFF.

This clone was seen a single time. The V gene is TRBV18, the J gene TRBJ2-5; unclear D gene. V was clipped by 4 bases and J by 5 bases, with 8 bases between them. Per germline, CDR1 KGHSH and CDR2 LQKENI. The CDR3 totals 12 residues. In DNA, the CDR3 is TGTGCCAGCTCACTTTACGGGGAGACCCAGTACTTC. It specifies CASSLYGETQYF. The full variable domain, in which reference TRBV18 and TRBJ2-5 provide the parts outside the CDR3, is NAGVMQNPRHLVRRRGQEARLRCSPMKGHSHVYWYRQLPEEGLKFMVYLQKENIIDESGMPKERFSAEFPKEGPSILRIQQVVRGDSAAYFCASSLYGETQYFGPGTRLLVL.

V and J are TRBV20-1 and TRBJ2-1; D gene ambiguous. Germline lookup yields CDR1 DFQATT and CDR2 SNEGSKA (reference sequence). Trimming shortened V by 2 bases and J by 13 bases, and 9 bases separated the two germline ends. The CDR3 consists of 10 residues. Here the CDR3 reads CSARSGIQFF. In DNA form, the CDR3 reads TGCAGTGCTAGATCTGGGATACAGTTCTTC.

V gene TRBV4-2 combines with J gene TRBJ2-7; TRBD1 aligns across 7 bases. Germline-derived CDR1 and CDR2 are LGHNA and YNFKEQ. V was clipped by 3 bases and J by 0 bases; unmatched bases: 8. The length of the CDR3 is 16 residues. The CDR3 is CASSQDPGQYSYEQYF. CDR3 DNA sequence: TGTGCCAGCAGCCAGGATCCGGGACAGTACTCCTACGAGCAGTACTTC.

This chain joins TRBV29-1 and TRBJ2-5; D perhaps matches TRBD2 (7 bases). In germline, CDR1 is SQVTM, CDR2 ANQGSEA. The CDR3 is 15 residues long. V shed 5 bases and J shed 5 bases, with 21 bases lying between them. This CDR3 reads CSVLKGRGARETQYF. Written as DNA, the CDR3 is TGCAGCGTTTTAAAGGGACGGGGGGCCAGGGAGACCCAGTACTTC.

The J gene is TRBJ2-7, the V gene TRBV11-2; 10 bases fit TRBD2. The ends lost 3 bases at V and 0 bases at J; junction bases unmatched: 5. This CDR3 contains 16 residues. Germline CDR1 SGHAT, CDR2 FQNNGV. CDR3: CASSFSGLAISYEQYF. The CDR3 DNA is TGTGCCAGCAGCTTCTCGGGACTAGCGATCTCCTACGAGCAGTACTTC. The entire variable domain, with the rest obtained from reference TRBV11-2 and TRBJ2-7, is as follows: EAGVAQSPRYKIIEKRQSVAFWCNPISGHATLYWYQQILGQGPKLLIQFQNNGVVDDSQLPKDRFSAERLKGVDSTLKIQPAKLEDSAVYLCASSFSGLAISYEQYFGPGTRLTVT.